This T cell receptor beta chain was identified in a study of long-term antiretroviral therapy in people with HIV. Regarding the study as a whole: Repertoires with HIV possessed tighter CDR3 length spans than those of controls. Information pertaining to ART adherence, viral resistance or therapeutic modifications was not obtained. Diversity measured after ART increased yet remained under transplant donor controls.

Note on this clone: Its specificity is unknown.

Running of the v3.0 immunoSEQ assay took place at survey level. Using immunoSEQ multiplex PCR, the repertoire was profiled, and TCRdb retains in-frame clones only, with some absent. The table includes under 35,000 clones, around 96% detected once. V gave up 6 bases and J gave up 4 bases, with 22 bases separating them. Germline V gives CDR1 MDHEN, CDR2 SYDVKM. CDR3 length equals 17 residues. The sample in question was unsorted PBMCs, obtained 6.5 to 6.6 years after starting antiretroviral therapy. The clonotype was recovered from a man aged 25-45 years with HIV. This chain joins TRBV28 and TRBJ1-5, with D maybe TRBD1 (6 bases). The CDR3: CASRPGGDIVGNQPQHF. In DNA, the CDR3 is TGTGCCAGCAGACCCGGGGGGGACATAGTTGGGAATCAGCCCCAGCATTTT.